A single sample is the source of the 3 T cell receptor beta chains below, sequenced in a study of shared T cell receptors in the human thymus. Here immunoSEQ multiplex PCR was the method, and the copy in TCRdb shows in-frame clones only, minus some. Altogether about 660,000 clones are present, roughly 90% being singletons, with the ten largest covering about 0.01%. The sample also formed part of further work on human thymus T cells.

The sequenced material came from thymocytes. The receptor set was obtained from a boy under three years old with a congenital heart defect.

V usage is TRBV19 and J usage is TRBJ2-3; 10 nucleotides match TRBD2. Germline V gene data show CDR1 as LNHDA and CDR2 as SQIVND (reference sequence). V trimming: 8 bases; J trimming: 2 bases; junction bases outside the gene matches: 4. The CDR3 is 14 amino acids. CDR3 in amino acids: CASRTSGDTDTQYF. In DNA, the CDR3 is TGTGCCAGTCGAACTAGCGGGGACACAGATACGCAGTATTTT.

This rearrangement joins TRBV7-9 to TRBJ1-5; weak D call: TRBD1 (6 bases). The CDR3 consists of 16 residues. The V and J ends lost 1 base and 1 base respectively, with 11 bases between them. Germline lookup yields CDR1 SEHNR and CDR2 FQNEAQ (reference sequence). The chain's CDR3 is CASSLDTGFSNQPQHF. The CDR3 DNA follows: TGTGCCAGCAGCTTAGATACAGGGTTCAGCAATCAGCCCCAGCATTTT.

V usage is TRBV7-2 and J usage is TRBJ1-5, with a tentative D call TRBD1 (5 bases). Trimming removed 5 bases at V and 5 bases at J, with 13 bases between. The CDR3 consists of 14 residues. Germline values: CDR1 SGHTA, CDR2 FQGNSA. The CDR3 spells CASSQDMGHQPQHF. The CDR3 DNA reads as TGTGCCAGCAGCCAAGACATGGGGCATCAGCCCCAGCATTTT.